Each of the 17 T cell receptor beta chains below was sequenced from the same sample in a study of blood T cell repertoires in COVID-19. Data came from immunoSEQ multiplex PCR; TCRdb stores just in-frame clones and leaves some out. The data show hundreds of thousands of clones, 75% to 90% seen once. Sample: PBMCs or T cells enriched from blood (not recorded which). The receptors originated from a middle-aged woman who had recovered from COVID-19.

This sequence joins TRBV3-1 (or the pseudogene TRBV3-2) and TRBJ1-2; a weak D match, TRBD1 (5 bases). This CDR3 comprises 15 residues. V was shortened by 1 base and J by 1 base, with 10 bases between the two germline ends. Germline V gene lookup returns CDR1 LGHDT and CDR2 YNNKEL (reference sequence). DNA of the CDR3: TGTGCCAGCAGCCAAGGCGGGGGGGATAACTATGGCTACACCTTC. This codes for CASSQGGGDNYGYTF.

The chain carries TRBV9 and TRBJ2-1; 10 bases line up with TRBD2. Per germline, CDR1 SGDLS and CDR2 YYNGEE. The CDR3 runs 19 residues. The V segment lost 0 bases and the J segment 1 base; nucleotides outside the gene matches: 10. This CDR3 reads CASSVEAGGPQGSYNEQFF. CDR3 nucleotides: TGTGCCAGCAGCGTAGAAGCGGGAGGGCCTCAAGGGTCCTACAATGAGCAGTTCTTC.

This chain joins TRBV10-2 and TRBJ1-5, with D tentatively TRBD1 (5 bases). V lost 3 bases, J lost 4 bases, and 16 bases lay in between. Germline assignment: CDR1 WSHSY and CDR2 SAAADI. The CDR3 contains 16 residues. The CDR3 DNA follows: TGCGCCAGCAGTGATGGGGCAGACATATGGAATCAGCCCCAGCATTTT. This sequence encodes CASSDGADIWNQPQHF.

The gene calls are TRBV7-8 and TRBJ2-7, with 7 bases lining up with TRBD2. V shed 3 bases, J shed 3 bases, and the junction held 5 bases outside the gene matches. This CDR3 region has 14 residues. From germline, CDR1 is SGHVS and CDR2 FQNEAQ. In DNA, the CDR3 is TGTGCCAGCAGCTTGAGCGGGGTGAACTACGAGCAGTACTTC. It translates to CASSLSGVNYEQYF.

The chain links TRBV5-6 to TRBJ2-1, with D perhaps matching TRBD1 (5 bases). With 4 bases removed from V and 1 base from J, the gap between germline ends came to 9 bases. The CDR3 is made up of 14 amino acids. Germline V lookup: CDR1 SGHDT, CDR2 YYEEEE. The CDR3 loop reads CASSVRVSYNEQFF. In nucleotides, the CDR3 is TGTGCCAGCAGCGTCAGGGTGTCCTACAATGAGCAGTTCTTC.

This chain joins TRBV11-2 and TRBJ2-7, with no clear D. Germline-derived CDR1 and CDR2 are SGHAT and FQNNGV. CDR3 length equals 13 residues. V gave up 10 bases and J gave up 5 bases, with 18 bases separating them. CDR3 sequence: CATQVLPFHEQYF. The CDR3 nucleotides are TGTGCCACTCAAGTTCTACCATTCCACGAGCAGTACTTC.

The chain links TRBV7-3 to TRBJ2-7; D gene unclear. The ends were cut back, 2 bases at V and 0 bases at J, with 8 bases in the middle. This CDR3 comprises 14 residues. From germline, CDR1 is SGHTA and CDR2 FQGTGA. CDR3 coding DNA: TGTGCCAGCAGCTTAGCCTTCGGCTCCTACGAGCAGTACTTC. This gives the protein CASSLAFGSYEQYF.

A single count supports this clone. The chain is built from TRBV2 and TRBJ2-1, with 10 bases aligning to TRBD2. Germline V gene lookup returns CDR1 SNHLY and CDR2 FYNNEI. With V trimmed by 6 bases and J by 4 bases, 6 bases remained unmatched. The CDR3 contains 15 residues. CDR3 DNA sequence: TGTGCCAGCAGCGCGGGACTAGCGAGATACAATGAGCAGTTCTTC. Protein: CASSAGLARYNEQFF.

The chain combines TRBV28 with TRBJ2-3, with 11 bases aligning to TRBD2. V shed 8 bases and J 4 bases; nucleotides not matched to a gene: 8. In germline, CDR1 is MDHEN, CDR2 SYDVKM. The CDR3 has 15 amino acids. The CDR3 protein is CASRYSGGAADTQYF. DNA for the CDR3: TGTGCCAGCCGATATAGCGGGGGGGCAGCAGATACGCAGTATTTT.

This clone has a single count. CDR3 DNA: TGTGCCAGCGTCCGACTTGGAAAATATGAAAAACTGTTTTTT. As protein: CASVRLGKYEKLFF. V usage is TRBV28 and J usage is TRBJ1-4; D is unclear. Trimming pared 8 bases from V and 6 bases from J, leaving 16 bases between. This CDR3 has 14 residues. Per germline, CDR1 MDHEN and CDR2 SYDVKM.

The genes are TRBV10-3 and TRBJ1-5, with a weak D call TRBD1 (5 bases). CDR1 and CDR2 (germline): ENHRY, SYGVKD. V shed 1 base and J shed 4 bases, with 8 bases lying between them. This CDR3 has 14 residues. The CDR3 bases are TGTGCCATCAGTGAGTTCCAGGGAAATCAGCCCCAGCATTTT. Translating gives CAISEFQGNQPQHF.

Here the CDR3 reads CASTKFTGGILDEQFF. The DNA of the CDR3 is TGTGCCAGCACCAAATTCACAGGGGGGATTTTGGATGAGCAGTTCTTC. This chain connects TRBV9 to TRBJ2-1; 8 nucleotides align to TRBD1. The CDR3 runs 16 residues. The germline gives CDR1 SGDLS, CDR2 YYNGEE. V lost 6 bases to trimming and J lost 8 bases; unmatched junction nucleotides: 16.

DNA of the CDR3: TGTGCTAGTGGTTCCCCGAGGGCTAACACTGAAGCTTTCTTT. Protein sequence: CASGSPRANTEAFF. The chain couples TRBV12-5 to TRBJ1-1; D is unclear. Germline CDR1 LGHNT, CDR2 FRNRAP. Trimming shortened V by 4 bases and J by 2 bases, and 11 bases separated the two germline ends. The CDR3 is 14 residues long.

The chain has TRBV4-3 and TRBJ2-1; 7 nucleotides align to TRBD1. This CDR3 contains 12 residues. With V trimmed by 6 bases and J by 9 bases, 5 bases remained unmatched. Germline assignment: CDR1 LGHNA and CDR2 YSLEER. The CDR3 region is CASSHRGGEQFF. CDR3 nucleotide sequence: TGCGCCAGCAGTCACAGGGGCGGTGAGCAGTTCTTC.

This clone was seen only a few times. The V gene is TRBV5-1, the J gene TRBJ2-1, with 9 bases lining up with TRBD2. V lost 6 bases to trimming and J lost 7 bases; unmatched junction nucleotides: 11. CDR3 length equals 15 residues. The germline V gene has CDR1 SGHRS and CDR2 YFSETQ. The CDR3 sequence is CASTPRPSGKNEQFF. CDR3 DNA: TGCGCCAGCACCCCCCGGCCTAGCGGGAAAAATGAGCAGTTCTTC.

This clone was seen just once. The chain links TRBV4-3 to TRBJ1-2, with 7 bases matching TRBD1. The CDR3 loop spans 15 amino acids. V was clipped by 1 base and J by 7 bases; unmatched bases: 9. Looked up from germline, CDR1 is LGHNA and CDR2 is YSLEER. In nucleotides, the CDR3 is TGCGCCAGCAGCCAAGGTGGGACAGCCTTCGGTGGCTACACCTTC. This translates into CASSQGGTAFGGYTF.

The chain carries TRBV19 and TRBJ2-7; TRBD1 might be the D (6 bases). Between the trimmed V and J ends, which lost 2 bases and 3 bases, there was a span of 14 bases. This CDR3 region has 15 residues. Germline V CDR1 and CDR2: LNHDA, SQIVND (reference sequence). The CDR3 loop reads CASSINGDTGYEQYF. In DNA form, the CDR3 reads TGTGCCAGTAGTATAAACGGGGACACTGGCTACGAGCAGTACTTC.